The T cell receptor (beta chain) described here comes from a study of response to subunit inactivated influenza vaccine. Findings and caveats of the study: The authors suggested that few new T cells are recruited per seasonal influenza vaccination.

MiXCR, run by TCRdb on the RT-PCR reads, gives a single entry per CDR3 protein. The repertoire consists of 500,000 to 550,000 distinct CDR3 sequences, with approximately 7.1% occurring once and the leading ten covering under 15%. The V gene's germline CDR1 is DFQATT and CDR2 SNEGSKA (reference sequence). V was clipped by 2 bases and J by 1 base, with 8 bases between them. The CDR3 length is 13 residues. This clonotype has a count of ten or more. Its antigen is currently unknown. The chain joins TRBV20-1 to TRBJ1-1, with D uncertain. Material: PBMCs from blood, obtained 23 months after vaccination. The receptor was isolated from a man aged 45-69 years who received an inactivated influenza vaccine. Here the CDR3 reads CSARPGRNTEAFF. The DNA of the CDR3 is TGCAGTGCTAGACCAGGCAGGAACACTGAAGCTTTCTTT.